A single sample gave rise to the 28 T cell receptor beta chains below, sequenced in a study of Ad26.COV2.S vaccination and SARS-CoV-2 variants. Treatment reported: over 15 received Ad26.COV2.S at low or high dose, single or two shots; several received placebo; per-sample allocation not given. Sampling occurred on day 63 after the first vaccine or placebo injection. Clones were read by immunoSEQ multiplex PCR, and TCRdb kept only the in-frame ones, dropping some. This sample has roughly 300,000 clones, with roughly 90% found just once. The sequences come from peripheral blood, collected in a trial of Ad26.COV2.S vaccine versus placebo. The receptor source for this set is a person aged 18 to 59 who received the Ad26.COV2.S COVID-19 vaccine or a placebo.

This clone was recorded a few times. The rearrangement joins TRBV19 to TRBJ1-3; D not certain. Germline V CDR1 and CDR2: LNHDA, SQIVND (reference sequence). V lost 10 bases and J 0 bases, leaving 16 bases between the germline ends. The CDR3 totals 15 residues. The CDR3 bases are TGTGCCACCCTCGAGTCCCCCAACTCTGGAAACACCATATATTTT. Translated: CATLESPNSGNTIYF.

The chain carries TRBV11-2 and TRBJ1-4; 7 bases line up with TRBD1. V gave up 4 bases and J gave up 4 bases; unmatched junction bases: 9. The germline CDR1 and CDR2 sequences are SGHAT and FQNNGV. This CDR3 is 16 amino acids long. CDR3 amino acids: CASSWGPGGNNEKLFF. Written as DNA, the CDR3 is TGTGCCAGCAGCTGGGGCCCAGGGGGAAATAATGAAAAACTGTTTTTT.

The rearrangement joins TRBV5-4 to TRBJ2-7; TRBD1 aligns across 10 bases. CDR3 length: 12 amino acids. The trim removed 2 bases at V and 11 bases at J, leaving 4 bases unmatched. CDR1 is SGHNT and CDR2 is YYREEE in the germline V gene (reference sequence). The DNA of the CDR3 is TGTGCCAGCAGCTTCGGGACAGGGGTTGAGTACTTC. Translated, it gives CASSFGTGVEYF.

The chain is built from TRBV19 and TRBJ1-2; TRBD1 matches at 7 bases. This CDR3 has 14 amino acids. With V trimmed by 4 bases and J by 5 bases, 7 bases remained unmatched. Germline values: CDR1 LNHDA, CDR2 SQIVND (reference sequence). The CDR3: CASSKQGRRYGYTF. The CDR3 DNA sequence: TGTGCCAGTAGTAAACAGGGGCGACGGTATGGCTACACCTTC.

The chain employs TRBV6-2 or TRBV6-3 and TRBJ2-2, with 7 bases aligning to TRBD1. With V trimmed by 6 bases and J by 0 bases, 1 base remained unmatched. This CDR3 comprises 14 residues. CDR1 and CDR2 from the germline V gene are MNHEY and SVGEGT. CDR3 protein: CASSTGANTGELFF. CDR3 DNA sequence: TGTGCCAGCAGCACAGGGGCGAACACCGGGGAGCTGTTTTTT.

V and J are TRBV7-3 and TRBJ1-5; TRBD1 might be the D (6 bases). CDR1 SGHTA and CDR2 FQGTGA come from the germline V gene. The CDR3 consists of 15 residues. V lost 8 bases, J lost 3 bases, and 17 bases lay in between. CDR3 nucleotide sequence: TGTGCCAGCCGAAAAGGTCAGGGACACAATCAGCCCCAGCATTTT. Its protein product is CASRKGQGHNQPQHF.

J is TRBJ1-1 and V is TRBV5-4; no firm D call. The CDR3 length is 15 residues. The germline V and J ends were trimmed by 3 bases and 0 bases, with 12 bases remaining between them. Per germline, CDR1 SGHNT and CDR2 YYREEE (reference sequence). The CDR3 DNA reads TGTGCCAGCAGCTCCGCGGGCAGCCTGAACACTGAAGCTTTCTTT. Protein product: CASSSAGSLNTEAFF.

V gene TRBV27 combines with J gene TRBJ2-6, with no clear D. The V end was cut by 0 bases, the J end by 0 bases, with 6 bases between. This CDR3 is built from 16 residues. Germline-derived CDR1 and CDR2 are MNHEY and SMNVEV (reference sequence). This CDR3 reads CASSLSGHSGANVLTF. CDR3 sequence (DNA): TGTGCCAGCAGTTTATCGGGTCACTCTGGGGCCAACGTCCTGACTTTC.

The chain uses TRBV28 and TRBJ1-3; D gene unclear. The germline V gene encodes CDR1 MDHEN and CDR2 SYDVKM. The CDR3 runs to 12 residues. Trimming stripped 1 base from V and 4 bases from J, with 2 bases between. CDR3 nucleotides: TGTGCCAGCAGTTTATCCGGAAACACCATATATTTT. This sequence encodes CASSLSGNTIYF.

The J gene is TRBJ2-7, the V gene TRBV28; TRBD1 might be the D (5 bases). The CDR3 loop spans 12 amino acids. Per the germline V gene, CDR1 is MDHEN and CDR2 is SYDVKM. The V and J ends lost 3 bases and 3 bases respectively, with 6 bases between them. The CDR3 is CASSLQGYEQYF. CDR3 sequence (DNA): TGTGCCAGCAGTTTGCAGGGCTACGAGCAGTACTTC. Full variable domain (rest looked up from reference TRBV28 and TRBJ2-7): DVKVTQSSRYLVKRTGEKVFLECVQDMDHENMFWYRQDPGLGLRLIYFSYDVKMKEKGDIPEGYSVSREKKERFSLILESASTNQTSMYLCASSLQGYEQYFGPGTRLTVT.

CDR3 amino acids: CASSLGVTDTQYF. The CDR3 region has the DNA TGTGCCAGCAGCTTAGGCGTGACAGATACGCAGTATTTT. The rearrangement links TRBV11-2 to TRBJ2-3; D is uncertain. From germline, CDR1 is SGHAT and CDR2 FQNNGV. CDR3 length: 13 amino acids. Trimming stripped 1 base from V and 3 bases from J, with 5 bases between.

The rearrangement joins TRBV13 to TRBJ2-3; D remains unclear. The V end lost 7 bases, the J end lost 3 bases, and 11 bases lay between the germline ends. This CDR3 has 13 amino acids. Germline CDR1 reads PRHDT; CDR2 reads FYEKMQ (reference sequence). The CDR3 DNA reads as TGTGCCAGCATGGAAGTGCATACAGATACGCAGTATTTT. Protein product: CASMEVHTDTQYF.

The rearrangement uses TRBV6-5 and TRBJ2-7; TRBD1 is a possible D gene (5 bases). V was trimmed by 6 bases and J by 3 bases, leaving 9 bases between them. In germline, CDR1 is MNHEY, CDR2 SVGAGI. The CDR3 is made up of 12 amino acids. Here the CDR3 DNA reads TGTGCCAGCAGCCAAGGGGTCTACGAGCAGTACTTC. Translated: CASSQGVYEQYF.

The J gene is TRBJ2-5, the V gene TRBV18, with 7 bases aligning to TRBD2. The CDR3 spans 13 residues. Unmatched junction bases numbered 3, after V lost 4 bases and J lost 4 bases. In germline, CDR1 is KGHSH, CDR2 LQKENI. The CDR3: CASSQLAGETQYF. CDR3 bases: TGTGCCAGCTCACAATTAGCGGGAGAGACCCAGTACTTC.

In its sample, this clone was seen a few times. V usage is TRBV28 and J usage is TRBJ2-6; D remains ambiguous. This CDR3 is 18 amino acids long. Germline lookup yields CDR1 MDHEN and CDR2 SYDVKM. Trimming shortened V by 4 bases and J by 0 bases, and 16 bases separated the two germline ends. CDR3 nucleotides: TGTGCCAGCAGTTCCCGCAGGACGGCCAGCTCTGGGGCCAACGTCCTGACTTTC. This gives the protein CASSSRRTASSGANVLTF.

This rearrangement joins TRBV4-1 to TRBJ2-1; D is unclear. Trimming took 0 bases from V and 4 from J, leaving 13 bases between them. CDR3 length: 16 residues. Germline V lookup: CDR1 MGHRA, CDR2 YSYEKL. The CDR3 DNA reads TGCGCCAGCAGCCAAGATGTGGGGTGGGCGTACAATGAGCAGTTCTTC. Translated, it gives CASSQDVGWAYNEQFF.

The chain links TRBV5-1 to TRBJ1-2; the D gene is possibly TRBD1 (5 bases). From germline, CDR1 is SGHRS and CDR2 YFSETQ. Trimming cost V 4 bases and J 5 bases, with 15 bases left between them. CDR3 length: 14 residues. The CDR3 DNA is TGCGCCAGCAGCGCCTGGGACGCCGTATATGGCTACACCTTC. Amino acid sequence: CASSAWDAVYGYTF.

This clone was found once. V usage is TRBV12-5 and J usage is TRBJ2-3; the match to TRBD2 covers 10 bases. The CDR3 sequence is 15 residues long. Trimming cost V 4 bases and J 5 bases; bases outside gene matches: 6. Germline-derived CDR1 and CDR2 are LGHNT and FRNRAP. CDR3 DNA sequence: TGTGCTAGTGGTTCAAGCGGGGGGGCCGTAGATACGCAGTATTTT. Encoded protein: CASGSSGGAVDTQYF.

The sample holds one count of this clone. This chain connects TRBV5-5 to TRBJ1-2, with TRBD1 identical over 10 bases. V lost 3 bases and J lost 6; bases outside the gene matches: 5. This CDR3 spans 14 amino acids. Germline CDR1 reads SGHKS; CDR2 reads YYEKEE (reference sequence). The CDR3 nucleotides read TGTGCCAGCAGCTATGGACAGGGGGGTGATGGCTACACCTTC. It is translated as CASSYGQGGDGYTF.

This clone came up once. V and J are TRBV2 and TRBJ2-3; weak D call: TRBD2 (5 bases). There are 13 residues in the CDR3. CDR1 SNHLY and CDR2 FYNNEI come from the germline V gene. V shed 4 bases and J shed 2 bases, with 7 bases lying between them. CDR3 loop: CASSADFTDTQYF. CDR3 sequence (DNA): TGTGCCAGCAGTGCGGACTTCACAGATACGCAGTATTTT.

The V call is TRBV11-2, the J call TRBJ1-1, with a tentative D call TRBD1 (6 bases). Germline V lookup: CDR1 SGHAT, CDR2 FQNNGV. This CDR3 region has 10 residues. The CDR3 nucleotides read TGTGTGTCCAGGGGCACTGAAGCTTTCTTT. As protein: CVSRGTEAFF.

The count of this clone is one. The J gene is TRBJ1-1, the V gene TRBV5-1; D is uncertain. Between the trimmed V and J ends, which lost 3 bases and 4 bases, there was a span of 16 bases. Germline CDR1 SGHRS, CDR2 YFSETQ. CDR3 length equals 15 residues. The CDR3 here is CASSWSATGGTEAFF. CDR3 nucleotide sequence: TGCGCCAGCAGCTGGTCGGCAACGGGCGGCACTGAAGCTTTCTTT. The entire variable domain, with the rest obtained from reference TRBV5-1 and TRBJ1-1, is as follows: KAGVTQTPRYLIKTRGQQVTLSCSPISGHRSVSWYQQTPGQGLQFLFEYFSETQRNKGNFPGRFSGRQFSNSRSEMNVSTLELGDSALYLCASSWSATGGTEAFFGQGTRLTVV.

The V gene is TRBV24-1, the J gene TRBJ1-2; D gene unclear. Trimming took 1 base from V and 4 from J, leaving 21 bases between them. CDR3 length: 18 residues. Per germline, CDR1 KGHDR and CDR2 SFDVKD. CDR3 coding DNA: TGTGCCACCAGTGATTTTGGGAATTGGGCTCGACCTTTCTATGGCTACACCTTC. Amino acids: CATSDFGNWARPFYGYTF.

Written as DNA, the CDR3 is TGTGCCAGCAGTCCCGGGATGGGCGGTAATCAGCCCCAGCATTTT. Residues: CASSPGMGGNQPQHF. J is TRBJ1-5 and V is TRBV28; D remains unclear. The ends were cut back, 5 bases at V and 4 bases at J, with 15 bases in the middle. The CDR3 is 15 amino acids. Germline values: CDR1 MDHEN, CDR2 SYDVKM.

J is TRBJ1-2 and V is TRBV28; 7 bases match TRBD1. The V gene's germline CDR1 is MDHEN and CDR2 SYDVKM. J was trimmed by 2 bases and V by 5 bases; bases with no gene match: 5. The CDR3 has 14 amino acids. The CDR3 region is CASSERQGNYGYTF. The CDR3 nucleotides are TGTGCCAGCAGTGAGAGACAGGGAAACTATGGCTACACCTTC.

This chain joins TRBV7-2 and TRBJ2-2; D is undetermined. Germline V gives CDR1 SGHTA, CDR2 FQGNSA. V gave up 5 bases and J gave up 1 base, with 8 bases separating them. The CDR3 contains 14 residues. CDR3: CASSRVKNTGELFF. In DNA form, the CDR3 reads TGTGCCAGCAGCCGGGTCAAGAACACCGGGGAGCTGTTTTTT.

This clone was seen a handful of times. The rearrangement uses TRBV21-1 and TRBJ2-7. TRBV21-1 is tagged as a pseudogene. This CDR3 comprises 12 residues. CDR3 loop: CAGAGFSYEQYF. For the CDR3, the DNA is TGTGCCGGCGCTGGGTTCTCCTACGAGCAGTACTTC.

V usage is TRBV27 and J usage is TRBJ2-7; TRBD1 matches at 9 bases. This CDR3 is built from 15 residues. Germline-derived CDR1 and CDR2 are MNHEY and SMNVEV (reference sequence). V lost 3 bases and J lost 1; bases outside the gene matches: 4. The CDR3 is CASSLTGGLSYEQYF. For the CDR3, the DNA is TGTGCCAGCAGTTTGACAGGGGGACTTTCCTACGAGCAGTACTTC.